The 11 T cell receptor beta chains below all came from one sample that was sequenced in a study of shared clonotypes between healthy human individuals. Data came from immunoSEQ multiplex PCR; TCRdb stores just in-frame clones and leaves some out. Of 2,100,000 or so clones in the sample, approximately 94% were seen once. Sequenced: naive CD4+ T cells sorted from blood. This sample's subset: CD45RA+ positively selected. The receptors here all came from a man younger than 35 in good health.

The CDR3 DNA reads as TGTGCCAGTAGCTTGGCGGGTGGCGGAAATCAGCCCCAGCATTTT. This encodes CASSLAGGGNQPQHF. The J gene is TRBJ1-5, the V gene TRBV19; no reliable D call. The germline V and J ends were trimmed by 6 bases and 4 bases, with 16 bases remaining between them. Germline V gene lookup returns CDR1 LNHDA and CDR2 SQIVND (reference sequence). The CDR3 length is 15 residues.

The rearrangement uses TRBV6-5 and TRBJ2-3; D might be TRBD2 (6 bases). Germline CDR1 MNHEY, CDR2 SVGAGI. V was cut by 4 bases and J by 4 bases, with 18 bases left in between. This CDR3 is 16 amino acids long. CDR3 coding DNA: TGTGCCAGCAGTTCCCAACCGGGAGTTGGTTCAGATACGCAGTATTTT. Translation gives CASSSQPGVGSDTQYF.

This chain connects TRBV7-3 to TRBJ2-7; D perhaps matches TRBD1 (5 bases). Per the germline V gene, CDR1 is SGHTA and CDR2 is FQGTGA. The CDR3 sequence is 12 residues long. The ends were cut back, 8 bases at V and 6 bases at J, with 14 bases in the middle. CDR3 loop: CASPQGKAEQYF. CDR3 nucleotides: TGTGCCAGCCCGCAGGGCAAGGCCGAGCAGTACTTC. Full variable domain (remainder filled in from reference TRBV7-3 and TRBJ2-7): GAGVSQTPSNKVTEKGKYVELRCDPISGHTALYWYRQSLGQGPEFLIYFQGTGAADDSGLPNDRFFAVRPEGSVSTLKIQRTERGDSAVYLCASPQGKAEQYFGPGTRLTVT.

This clone came up once. The chain has TRBV13 and TRBJ2-1; 12 bases map to TRBD2. The CDR3 has 16 residues. Germline V CDR1 and CDR2: PRHDT, FYEKMQ (reference sequence). V lost 5 bases, J lost 7 bases, and 9 bases stayed unmatched. CDR3 bases: TGTGCCAGCAGCCCCGCCGGACTAGCGGGAAGAAATGAGCAGTTCTTC. Its translation is CASSPAGLAGRNEQFF.

The CDR3 sequence is CASSQDGTSGAYEQYF. In DNA form, the CDR3 reads TGCGCCAGCAGCCAAGATGGGACTAGCGGAGCCTACGAGCAGTACTTC. The genes are TRBV4-1 and TRBJ2-7, with TRBD2 identical over 11 bases. The CDR3 runs to 16 residues. The germline V gene encodes CDR1 MGHRA and CDR2 YSYEKL. Trimming cost V 0 bases and J 2 bases; bases outside gene matches: 3.

The J gene is TRBJ1-4, the V gene TRBV28; D gene unclear. Germline V lookup: CDR1 MDHEN, CDR2 SYDVKM. The CDR3 totals 13 residues. V shed 3 bases and J shed 8 bases, with 10 bases lying between them. Here the CDR3 reads CASSFLKQEKLFF. CDR3 nucleotides: TGTGCCAGCAGTTTCCTTAAGCAGGAAAAACTGTTTTTT.

The chain uses TRBV30 and TRBJ1-4, with 7 bases that match TRBD1. Germline V CDR1 and CDR2: GTSNPN, SVGIG (reference sequence). The trim removed 5 bases at V and 0 bases at J, leaving 9 bases unmatched. This CDR3 contains 16 residues. This CDR3 reads CAWGDGGQATNEKLFF. Here the CDR3 DNA reads TGTGCCTGGGGAGATGGAGGACAGGCAACTAATGAAAAACTGTTTTTT. Together with reference TRBV30 and TRBJ1-4, the CDR3 gives the full variable domain: SQTIHQWPATLVQPVGSPLSLECTVEGTSNPNLYWYRQAAGRGLQLLFYSVGIGQISSEVPQNLSASRPQDRQFILSSKKLLLSDSGFYLCAWGDGGQATNEKLFFGSGTQLSVL.

The chain combines TRBV5-8 with TRBJ1-5; tentative D call: TRBD1 (6 bases). Germline V gene data show CDR1 as SGHTS and CDR2 as YDEGEE. This CDR3 has 16 residues. Trimming took 6 bases from V and 5 from J, leaving 21 bases between them. This CDR3 reads CASKYVRGIGDQPQHF. CDR3 in DNA: TGTGCCAGCAAGTATGTCAGGGGCATCGGGGATCAGCCCCAGCATTTT.

The chain is built from TRBV5-4 and TRBJ1-6, with 10 bases identical to TRBD1. This CDR3 comprises 15 residues. Germline V gene sequence: CDR1 SGHNT, CDR2 YYREEE (reference sequence). Unmatched junction bases numbered 8, after V lost 4 bases and J lost 10 bases. This CDR3 reads CASSTGQGLNSPLHF. The CDR3 DNA sequence: TGTGCCAGCAGCACGGGACAGGGGCTTAACTCACCCCTCCACTTT.

This rearrangement joins TRBV13 to TRBJ2-3, with 8 bases identical to TRBD2. CDR3 length equals 15 residues. J lost 1 base, V lost 2 bases, and 2 bases had no gene match. Germline V CDR1 and CDR2: PRHDT, FYEKMQ (reference sequence). DNA for the CDR3: TGTGCCAGCAGCTTACGGGGGGGAGGCACAGATACGCAGTATTTT. Protein sequence: CASSLRGGGTDTQYF.

The chain carries TRBV30 and TRBJ1-3; the D is unclear. Per germline, CDR1 GTSNPN and CDR2 SVGIG (reference sequence). This CDR3 has 12 amino acids. V was shortened by 8 bases and J by 0 bases, with 8 bases between the two germline ends. CDR3 in DNA: TGTGCCGGCAGAAACTCTGGAAACACCATATATTTT. Translation: CAGRNSGNTIYF.